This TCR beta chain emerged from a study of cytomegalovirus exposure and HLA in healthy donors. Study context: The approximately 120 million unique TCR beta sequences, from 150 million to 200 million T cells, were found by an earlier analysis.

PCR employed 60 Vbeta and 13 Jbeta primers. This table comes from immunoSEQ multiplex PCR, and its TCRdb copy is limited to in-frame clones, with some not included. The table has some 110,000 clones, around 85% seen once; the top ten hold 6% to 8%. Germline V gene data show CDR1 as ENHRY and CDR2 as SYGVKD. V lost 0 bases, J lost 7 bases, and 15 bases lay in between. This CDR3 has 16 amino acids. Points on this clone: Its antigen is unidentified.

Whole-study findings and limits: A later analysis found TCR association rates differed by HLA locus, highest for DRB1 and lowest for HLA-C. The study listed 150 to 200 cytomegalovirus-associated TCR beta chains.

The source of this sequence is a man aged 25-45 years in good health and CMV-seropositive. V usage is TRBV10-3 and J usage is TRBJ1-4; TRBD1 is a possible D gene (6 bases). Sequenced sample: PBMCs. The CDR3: CAISESSTGRPEKLFF. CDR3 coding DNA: TGTGCCATCAGTGAGTCATCGACAGGAAGGCCTGAAAAACTGTTTTTT.